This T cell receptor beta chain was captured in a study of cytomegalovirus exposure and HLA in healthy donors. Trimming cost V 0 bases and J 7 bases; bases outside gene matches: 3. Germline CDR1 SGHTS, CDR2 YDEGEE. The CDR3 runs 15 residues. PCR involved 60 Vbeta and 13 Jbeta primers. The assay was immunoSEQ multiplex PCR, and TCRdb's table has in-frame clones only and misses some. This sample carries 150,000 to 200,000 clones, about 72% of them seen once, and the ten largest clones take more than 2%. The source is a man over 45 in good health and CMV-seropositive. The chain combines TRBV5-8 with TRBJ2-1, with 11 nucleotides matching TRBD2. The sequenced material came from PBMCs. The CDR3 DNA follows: TGTGCCAGCAGCTTGGTACCTAGCGGGGGGAATGAGCAGTTCTTC. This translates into CASSLVPSGGNEQFF.